This T cell receptor (beta chain) was retrieved from a study of cytomegalovirus exposure and HLA in healthy donors (dated by TCRdb to 2015 to 2018). At the level of the whole study: According to an earlier analysis of around 600 of the donors, some 170 million T cells yielded roughly 110 million unique TCR beta sequences and roughly 280 Gb of sequence data. Roughly 320 gigabases of sequencing data and 70 million to 100 million unique TCR sequences made up an early release that covered several hundred HLA-typed donors. Of the roughly 410 genotyped donors, 65% to 90% were placed in the genetic ancestry cluster associated with self-reported Caucasian donors. The aim of the study was to test whether cataloging public T cell receptors could identify signatures of past pathogen exposure. The study profiled the T cell repertoires of fewer than 850 subjects by immunosequencing and related them to cytomegalovirus serostatus. A separate validation cohort of about 110 different subjects was used in addition to the roughly 720-subject first cohort. To predict cytomegalovirus infection status, the study combined high-throughput TCR immunosequencing, statistical association of individual TCRs with disease status, and machine learning. A later analysis re-examined previously published TCR beta repertoires from more than 650 donors and added high-resolution HLA genotyping to investigate patterns of TCR occurrence. Rather than drawing on any new phenotypic data, the later analysis identified candidate immune exposures from TCR beta sequences and the way those sequences occurred across donors. In an earlier analysis of 500 to 650 of the donors, high-throughput TCR beta sequencing was used to judge whether each TCR beta V gene segment behaved as functional or pseudogenic. Donor age, sex, ethnicity and CMV serostatus were compiled alongside the repertoire data. A later genetic analysis took genome-wide SNP genotypes for about 65% of the 666 donors and used that subset as a discovery cohort. Every discovery cohort repertoire had been produced on one sequencing platform. Both class I and class II loci were covered by HLA typing, at four-digit resolution. Typing coverage differed by locus: A, B, C, DRB1 and DQB1 were typed in roughly 620-640 donors, DQA1 in about 550, DPA1 in roughly 590, and DPB1 in just under 490. A handful of DR-DQ haplotypes were handled as single units for association and clustering because linkage in the cohort was strong. Among some 400 genotyped donors of the cohort, an average of approximately 240,000 unique TCR beta nucleotide sequences was sequenced per donor, of which approximately 18% were non-productive. Overall results and qualifications from the work: In a later analysis, HLA-associated TCR beta chains showed more clonal expansion and lower generation probabilities than non-associated chains that were equally common. Sequencing depth was assumed to be roughly uniform across donors in the presence/absence analyses, though that assumption may not hold. Assigning TCR associations to individual alleles was difficult when HLA alleles, especially DR and DQ, strongly co-occurred. It was suggested by the authors that the approach could potentially be generalized to other disease states and immunological phenotypes. For the cohort, immune exposure information was limited to CMV serostatus. In an earlier analysis of a few hundred of the donors, most TCR beta V segments were observed in productive rearrangements about 87% or about 30% of the time, broadly matching IMGT annotations. A later analysis found that TCR association rates varied across HLA loci, with DRB1 alleles showing the most associated TCRs and HLA-C alleles the fewest. The earlier analysis of 587 of the donors excluded fewer than 20 rarely observed V segments, including chromosome 9 orphons, because counts were too low. The study gave a list of 150 to 200 TCR beta chains associated with cytomegalovirus. A later genetic analysis reported fewer N-insertions in productive TCRs among donors in an Asian-associated ancestry cluster than the roughly 690-donor mean. Linkage disequilibrium might explain the correlated functional status among segregating V segments, but an unknown experimental factor could not be excluded. A few of the identified cytomegalovirus-associated TCR beta chains were confirmed in vitro to be specific for cytomegalovirus antigens. A group of highly shared sequence variants was considered likely to be a technical artifact of the sequencing pipeline. This cohort had only TCR beta chains sequenced, and the lack of alpha or paired-chain data limited which features could be detected. Most CMV-associated TCR beta chains appeared to be HLA-restricted in a later analysis, and the HLA associations seemed to be driven largely by CMV exposure. A later analysis reported that several top co-occurrence clusters appeared linked to parvovirus B19, influenza, CMV and Epstein-Barr virus. The classifier was reported to diagnose cytomegalovirus status with high specificity and sensitivity in both the original and validation cohorts. Most TCR sequences were observed very rarely across donors, whereas some public TCRs were present in many individuals. Some IMGT-functional V segments, including TRBV6-2 and TRBV6-3, could not be distinguished by the 87-base-pair reads and were therefore excluded. Because some donors lacked HLA typing at each locus, the association tests relied only on the typed subset. In a later genetic analysis, a missense DCLRE1C variant was associated with V-gene and J-gene trimming of TCR beta chains, and the association was replicated in an independent cohort. In a later analysis, 16,951 TCR beta sequences were associated with specific HLA alleles at a false discovery rate of 0.05. A further reported finding was that TCR beta sequences accurately predicted the HLA-A and HLA-B alleles for most subjects in the first cohort.

The cohort comprised hundreds of healthy bone marrow donors. Cohort members were all nominally healthy when sampled, although unrecorded immune exposures were likely present. The donor was CMV seropositive and belonged to the group of 250 to 350 seropositive cohort members. Each donor provided a peripheral blood sample, and peripheral blood mononuclear cells were used for TCR beta sequencing. Genomic DNA was extracted from the blood cell samples with the Qiagen DNeasy Blood Extraction Kit. Notes on this clone: There is no known antigen for this receptor.

To prepare the library, the immunoSEQ multiplex PCR assay was applied. The multiplex PCR relied on a mix of 60 forward primers for TCR Vbeta segments and 13 reverse primers for TCR Jbeta segments. The CDR3 region of rearranged TCR beta genes was amplified from genomic DNA by a multiplex PCR assay. The amplified TCR beta libraries were sequenced on the Illumina HiSeq System as 87-base-pair reads. The authors' pipeline ran thus. In a later analysis, tens of millions of unique TCR beta chains were counted across the 500 to 850 repertoires, and approximately 11 million of these chains were shared by at least two donors. To remove PCR and sequencing errors, raw reads were error-corrected and collapsed into unique sequences using a nearest-neighbor algorithm that merged closely related sequences. CDR3 sequences were aligned to IMGT reference sequences to assign V, D and J gene segments. For a sequence to be retained, a match of at least six nucleotides was required to both a V gene segment and a J gene segment. A rearrangement counted as productive if the CDR3 had no stop codons and remained in frame with V and J, and every other rearrangement counted as non-productive. CDR3 was defined by IMGT convention, running from the second conserved V-encoded cysteine to the conserved J-encoded phenylalanine. The earlier analysis of some 550 of the donors excluded any sequence lacking an unambiguous match to a single V gene segment. An earlier analysis of about 590 of the donors classified V segments as functional when productive rearrangements were above 56.7% and as segregating when the standard deviation between donors was above 5%. A statistical classification framework was developed to diagnose cytomegalovirus status using the catalog of TCR beta chain sequences. In a later analysis, V and J genes were assigned by comparing TCR nucleotide sequences against IMGT/GENE-DB human TR gene sequences. The TCRdist pipeline was used in a later analysis to assign CDR3 sequences and most-parsimonious VDJ recombination scenarios. In a later analysis, each TCR beta chain was defined by its CDR3 amino acid sequence together with its V-gene family, and reads lacking a unique V-gene family were excluded. In a later analysis, 500 to 700 highly shared, low-generation-probability nucleotide sequences were removed to address suspected cross-contamination and a sequencing artifact. For each public chain, a later analysis derived a clonal expansion index from normalized ranks of inferred template counts within each repertoire. In a later analysis, generation probabilities were computed with a VDJ recombination model fitted to out-of-frame rearrangements, and the resulting probabilities were checked against IGoR. In a later analysis, hypergeometric tests were used to score TCR-TCR, TCR-HLA and TCR-CMV co-occurrence, with a repertoire-size bias correction applied to TCR pairs. False discovery rates were estimated in a later analysis by permuting HLA or CMV assignments 20 times. In a later analysis, co-occurring TCRs were grouped using DBSCAN, with TCRdist sequence similarity added in when clustering inside HLA-allele-positive subsets. Repertoires with fewer than 30,000 or more than 120,000 public chains were left out of co-occurrence clustering, as were about five repertoires with anomalous nucleotide sharing. The table comes from immuneACCESS by way of TCRdb, which keeps in-frame sequences with V and J called. Part of the clones is missing from these tables; in studies checked, under half for an unresolved V gene and the rest for unknown reasons. The V and J calls and clone size are taken from that table; D and trimming were inferred from the DNA. Per the sample table, the count is 180,000 or so clones. Approximately 0.8% of the sample is in the top ten clones.

Sequences GTSNPN (CDR1) and SVGIG (CDR2) are obtained from the germline V gene (reference sequence). V is shortened by 1 base, J by 1 base, and the region joining them spans 16 bases. The CDR3, from cysteine to phenylalanine, totals 16 residues. CDR3 DNA only is kept here, 48 bases in frame from base 1. The rearrangement joined TRBV30 to TRBJ2-5, with TRBD1 tentatively as D gene (7 bases match). This TCR was recovered from a woman between 18 and 29 years old in good health and CMV-seropositive. Sequencing was carried out using PBMCs. This receptor carries the CDR3 CAWSEGASAGQETQYF. The DNA sequence follows: TGTGCCTGGAGTGAGGGGGCTAGCGCGGGCCAAGAGACCCAGTACTTC.